Listed here are 8 T cell receptor beta chains from one sample, sequenced in a study of T cells after yellow fever vaccination. Via MiXCR, TCRdb re-called the 5' RACE reads, giving one row per CDR3 protein. This table has around 350,000 distinct CDR3 sequences, 6.2% appearing once. Sequences were derived from PBMCs, sampled 5 days after the yellow fever booster vaccination. The receptors shown here come from a man under 40 who received the YFV17D yellow fever vaccine.

The chain has TRBV6-5 and TRBJ2-1, with D tentatively TRBD2 (5 bases). V was shortened by 6 bases and J by 9 bases, with 15 bases between the two germline ends. The CDR3 contains 13 residues. Germline assignment: CDR1 MNHEY and CDR2 SVGAGI. The CDR3: CASRSPGIPEQFF. DNA for the CDR3: TGTGCCAGCAGAAGCCCGGGGATTCCTGAGCAGTTCTTC.

This chain uses TRBV12-3 or TRBV12-4 with TRBJ2-4, with 12 nucleotides matching TRBD2. V was clipped by 4 bases and J by 1 base; unmatched bases: 8. The CDR3 consists of 18 residues. CDR3: CASSSSTSGRRAKNIQYF. The CDR3, as DNA: TGTGCCAGCAGTTCCTCGACTAGCGGGAGACGGGCCAAAAACATTCAGTACTTC.

V usage is TRBV27 and J usage is TRBJ1-5; D is unclear. Per the germline V gene, CDR1 is MNHEY and CDR2 is SMNVEV (reference sequence). The CDR3 covers 14 residues. The V end lost 6 bases, the J end lost 6 bases, and 15 bases lay between the germline ends. The DNA of the CDR3 is TGTGCCAGCAGCCAACATGCTACGGGTCAGCCCCAGCATTTT. Amino acids: CASSQHATGQPQHF.

This clonotype occurred a few times. V and J are TRBV7-2 and TRBJ2-1; 14 positions match TRBD2. CDR1 and CDR2 (germline): SGHTA, FQGNSA. The CDR3 runs 16 residues. Trimming cost V 6 bases and J 7 bases; bases outside gene matches: 8. CDR3 sequence (DNA): TGTGCCAGCAGACTCAGCGGGACTAGCGGGAGAAATGAGCAGTTCTTC. It specifies CASRLSGTSGRNEQFF.

In its sample, this clonotype was seen many times. The chain combines TRBV5-1 with TRBJ2-7, with TRBD2 matching over 13 bases. Germline-derived CDR1 and CDR2 are SGHRS and YFSETQ. The CDR3 covers 16 residues. V shed 0 bases and J 1 base; nucleotides not matched to a gene: 1. The CDR3 sequence is CASSLGTSGGSYEQYF. CDR3 sequence (DNA): TGCGCCAGCAGCTTGGGGACTAGCGGGGGATCCTACGAGCAGTACTTC.

This clonotype was seen a few times. The rearrangement links TRBV10-2 to TRBJ2-3; TRBD2 aligns across 10 bases. Germline CDR1 and CDR2: WSHSY and SAAADI. This CDR3 is built from 17 residues. Losses at the gene ends were 0 bases for V and 2 bases for J; bases not matched to a gene: 5. In nucleotides, the CDR3 is TGCGCCAGCAGTGAGTCCCGACTAGCGGGCCTCACAGATACGCAGTATTTT. Translated: CASSESRLAGLTDTQYF.

This clonotype was counted between two and nine times. J is TRBJ2-7 and V is TRBV7-2, with 10 bases identical to TRBD2. The germline gives CDR1 SGHTA, CDR2 FQGNSA. This CDR3 is built from 18 residues. V gave up 0 bases and J gave up 2 bases; unmatched junction bases: 10. CDR3 region: CASSLALGSGRPAYEQYF. CDR3 DNA: TGTGCCAGCAGCTTAGCGTTGGGTAGCGGGAGGCCTGCCTACGAGCAGTACTTC.

This clonotype came up a few times. This chain uses TRBV12-3 or TRBV12-4 with TRBJ1-2; no firm D call. The CDR3 contains 12 residues. V lost 2 bases and J 7 bases, leaving 8 bases between the germline ends. The CDR3 bases are TGTGCCAGCAGTTTAACGGGATTTGGCTACACCTTC. It encodes CASSLTGFGYTF.